The text below deals with one T cell receptor (beta chain). This entry belongs to a study of blood T cell repertoires in COVID-19. V lost 7 bases and J 4 bases, leaving 11 bases between the germline ends. CDR1 and CDR2 from the germline V gene are SNHLY and FYNNEI. This CDR3 comprises 13 residues. Sequenced by immunoSEQ multiplex PCR; TCRdb stores in-frame clones only, minus some. The sample lists roughly 180,000 clones; approximately 90% were seen once. V is TRBV2 and J is TRBJ1-3, with D perhaps matching TRBD1 (5 bases). The source is a woman in her 30s who had recovered from COVID-19. The sequencing input was PBMCs or T cells enriched from blood (not recorded which). This chain's CDR3 is CASKDNTGNTIYF. CDR3 in DNA: TGTGCCAGCAAGGACAACACAGGAAACACCATATATTTT.